This TCR beta chain is drawn from a study of regulatory T cells in long-lasting Graves disease. Study-wide points: It is possible that accuracy was reduced by the small size of the sample. Persistent patients shared more public clonotypes (around 3,000) than new patients (nearly 1,000).

This clonotype showed up many times. What it recognizes is unknown. V lost 0 bases, J lost 7 bases, and 12 bases stayed unmatched. Germline V gene lookup returns CDR1 KGHDR and CDR2 SFDVKD. The CDR3 extends over 18 amino acids. Time point reported: newly diagnosed GD, antithyroid drugs for less than 3 months. PBMC RNA served as the TCR library source. Arm-PCR of CDR3 regions and iRepertoire HTBI primers were used to build TCR beta libraries. TCRdb itself ran the multiplex PCR reads through MiXCR, one entry per CDR3 protein. The data hold approximately 400,000 distinct CDR3 sequences, with approximately 15% observed a single time. The same data also went into a second study, on T cells in Graves' hyperthyroidism and ophthalmopathy. From that study: Investigators excluded patients with uncontrolled infection, other autoimmune disease, pregnancy or lactation. Blood held most thyroid clonotypes expanded above 0.001 frequency.

The chain recombines TRBV24-1 with TRBJ2-1; 9 bases map to TRBD2. Sequenced material: peripheral blood mononuclear cells (PBMCs), taken at new diagnosis, from a patient treated with antithyroid drugs. This sequence was found in a woman aged 30 to 39 with Graves disease. The DNA for the CDR3 is TGTGCCACCAGTGATTTGCAAATCGGCGGGAGGGGTGGGAATGAGCAGTTCTTC. It specifies CATSDLQIGGRGGNEQFF.